This T cell receptor beta chain was observed in a study of blood T cell repertoires in COVID-19. Across the study: Italy, Spain and the United States were the sources of the convalescent and acute COVID-19 samples.

Deletions cut 5 bases from V and 4 bases from J, with 11 bases between. The CDR3 has 13 amino acids. Germline lookup yields CDR1 SGHAT and CDR2 FQNNGV. Assay: immunoSEQ multiplex PCR; the TCRdb copy retains only in-frame clones and omits some. The table records 90,000 to 150,000 clones, 80% to 90% of them present only once. The sample taken for sequencing was peripheral blood. The sequence was obtained from a man in his 70s with active or convalescent COVID-19. The rearrangement uses TRBV11-2 and TRBJ1-2, with D hard to call. The CDR3 bases are TGTGCCAGCAGCCCGGGGTCCTTCTATGGCTACACCTTC. It codes for CASSPGSFYGYTF.